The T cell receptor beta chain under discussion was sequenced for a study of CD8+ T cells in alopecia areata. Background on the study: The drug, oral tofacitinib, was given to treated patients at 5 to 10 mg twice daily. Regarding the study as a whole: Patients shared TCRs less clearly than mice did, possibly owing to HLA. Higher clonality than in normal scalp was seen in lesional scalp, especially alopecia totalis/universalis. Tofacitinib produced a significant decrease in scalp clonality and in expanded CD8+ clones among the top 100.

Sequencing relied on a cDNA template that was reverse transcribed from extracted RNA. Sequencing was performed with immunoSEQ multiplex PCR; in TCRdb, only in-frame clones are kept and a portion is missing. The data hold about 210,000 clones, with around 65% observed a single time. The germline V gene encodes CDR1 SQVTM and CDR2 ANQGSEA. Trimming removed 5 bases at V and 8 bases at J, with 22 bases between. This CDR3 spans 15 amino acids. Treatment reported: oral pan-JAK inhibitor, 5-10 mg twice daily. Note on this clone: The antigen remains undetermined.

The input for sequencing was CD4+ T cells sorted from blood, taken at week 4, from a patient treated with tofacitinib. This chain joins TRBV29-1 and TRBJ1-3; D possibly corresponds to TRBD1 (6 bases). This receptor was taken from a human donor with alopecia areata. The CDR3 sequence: CSVHTPDRGRDTIYF. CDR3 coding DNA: TGCAGCGTTCATACTCCGGACAGAGGGAGGGACACCATATATTTT.